Listed here are 10 T cell receptor beta chains from one sample, sequenced in a study of identical twins. TCRdb analysed the 5' RACE reads with MiXCR anew, one entry per CDR3 protein. The sample has a few hundred thousand distinct CDR3 sequences, roughly 26% seen once. This sample also appeared in a second study, on T cells expressing NK-cell markers.

The specimen was CD4+ T cells sorted from blood. These receptors all stem from a woman aged 18-35 years in good health.

The chain carries TRBV5-6 and TRBJ2-1; 12 nucleotides match TRBD2. The germline V gene has CDR1 SGHDT and CDR2 YYEEEE. V dropped 4 bases and J dropped 2; count of bases not matched to a gene: 4. The CDR3 runs 16 residues. CDR3 in DNA: TGTGCCAGCAGCGGAAGGACTAGCGGGACCTACAATGAGCAGTTCTTC. This encodes CASSGRTSGTYNEQFF.

This clonotype has a single count. V and J are TRBV3-1 and TRBJ2-6; unclear D gene. CDR1 and CDR2 from the germline V gene are LGHDT and YNNKEL (reference sequence). V dropped 6 bases and J dropped 1 base, with 16 bases sitting between them. This CDR3 spans 17 amino acids. The CDR3 region has the DNA TGTGCCAGCAGTCCCGAAGTATCTGGTTCTGGGGCCAACGTCCTGACTTTC. Amino acid sequence: CASSPEVSGSGANVLTF. Variable domain in full (rest from reference TRBV3-1 and TRBJ2-6): DTAVSQTPKYLVTQMGNDKSIKCEQNLGHDTMYWYKQDSKKFLKIMFSYNNKELIINETVPNRFSPKSPDKAHLNLHINSLELGDSAVYFCASSPEVSGSGANVLTFGAGSRLTVL.

The chain couples TRBV6-2 or TRBV6-3 to TRBJ2-5; 15 bases agree with TRBD2. The CDR3 length is 18 residues. Germline CDR1 and CDR2: MNHEY and SVGEGT. V shed 2 bases, J shed 5 bases, and the junction held 9 bases outside the gene matches. The chain's CDR3 is CASSYRGTSGRRVETQYF. As DNA, the CDR3 is TGTGCCAGCAGTTACCGAGGGACTAGCGGGAGGAGGGTGGAGACCCAGTACTTC.

The sample holds many counts of this clonotype. The chain has TRBV7-9 and TRBJ2-2; D may be TRBD1 (5 bases). CDR3 length equals 13 residues. Germline V gives CDR1 SEHNR, CDR2 FQNEAQ (reference sequence). Trimming stripped 0 bases from V and 6 bases from J, with 5 bases between. In nucleotides, the CDR3 is TGTGCCAGCAGCTTAGCCAGGGCCGGGGAGCTGTTTTTT. Translated, it gives CASSLARAGELFF.

A few counts support this clonotype. The rearrangement uses TRBV24-1 and TRBJ2-2; D gene unclear. The CDR3 runs to 15 residues. The germline gives CDR1 KGHDR, CDR2 SFDVKD. Trimming stripped 3 bases from V and 1 base from J, with 8 bases between. CDR3 DNA sequence: TGTGCCACCAGTGATCCTTATGTGAACACCGGGGAGCTGTTTTTT. Protein: CATSDPYVNTGELFF.

This rearrangement joins TRBV7-2 to TRBJ1-5; the D is unclear. CDR1 and CDR2 (germline): SGHTA, FQGNSA. The CDR3 has 13 residues. Deletions cut 3 bases from V and 8 bases from J, with 11 bases between. CDR3 nucleotides: TGTGCCAGCAGCTTTATAGCGTCGGAGCCCCAGCATTTT. It yields the protein CASSFIASEPQHF.

In this sample, this clonotype turned up a few times. The chain combines TRBV7-9 with TRBJ2-4; 9 bases are shared with TRBD2. V gave up 5 bases and J gave up 5 bases; unmatched junction bases: 10. Germline V gene data show CDR1 as SEHNR and CDR2 as FQNEAQ (reference sequence). This CDR3 has 16 residues. CDR3 residues: CASSPRGSSGENIQYF. In DNA, the CDR3 is TGTGCCAGCAGCCCACGGGGTTCTAGCGGGGAAAACATTCAGTACTTC.

This clonotype came up a few times. J is TRBJ2-1 and V is TRBV4-1; the match to TRBD2 covers 14 bases. CDR1 MGHRA and CDR2 YSYEKL come from the germline V gene. The CDR3 length is 17 residues. The V gene end was trimmed by 3 bases and the J gene end by 9 bases; junction bases not matched to a gene: 10. DNA of the CDR3: TGCGCCAGCAGCCAGCCCAGGACTAGCGGGAGGAGCATTGAGCAGTTCTTC. Its translation is CASSQPRTSGRSIEQFF.

This clonotype came up many times. The J gene is TRBJ2-3, the V gene TRBV29-1, with 11 bases identical to TRBD2. From germline, CDR1 is SQVTM and CDR2 ANQGSEA. The CDR3 loop spans 13 amino acids. V lost 4 bases to trimming and J lost 5 bases; unmatched junction nucleotides: 2. This chain's CDR3 is CSVASGGQDTQYF. The CDR3 DNA reads as TGCAGCGTTGCTAGCGGGGGGCAAGATACGCAGTATTTT.

This clonotype appeared a few times. V gene TRBV20-1 combines with J gene TRBJ2-7; no reliable D call. V lost 3 bases and J 3 bases, leaving 15 bases between the germline ends. The germline gives CDR1 DFQATT, CDR2 SNEGSKA (reference sequence). The CDR3 loop spans 14 amino acids. The CDR3: CSARNTENSYEQYF. The CDR3, as DNA: TGCAGTGCTAGGAACACAGAGAACAGCTACGAGCAGTACTTC.